This T cell receptor beta chain was observed in a study of CD8 T cells in ankylosing spondylitis. Study-level results: Several highly homologous variants made up a TCR beta motif, and this motif appeared characteristic of ankylosing spondylitis blood. Some motif variants were previously reported in reactive arthritis synovial fluid and blood.

As concerns this clonotype: Its cognate antigen is unknown.

The trim removed 5 bases at V and 5 bases at J, leaving 13 bases unmatched. Germline V gene lookup returns CDR1 LNHNV and CDR2 YYDKDF (reference sequence). The CDR3 is 16 residues long. With molecular barcodes, quantitative 5'-RACE was used to make the TCR beta libraries. TCRdb re-derived calls from the 5' RACE reads in MiXCR, one entry per CDR3 protein. The sample carries approximately 220,000 distinct CDR3 sequences, 18% recorded once. The V and J genes are TRBV15 and TRBJ2-7; TRBD1 agrees at 9 bases. The sample taken for sequencing was blood, either unsorted or a sorted T cell fraction (not recorded which). The TCR sequence derives from a male donor with ankylosing spondylitis. As DNA, the CDR3 is TGTGCCACCAGCGACCAGCCGGGACAGGGATTCCACGAGCAGTACTTC. Residues: CATSDQPGQGFHEQYF.